This T cell receptor (beta chain) is drawn from a study of blood T cell repertoires in COVID-19. Study information: Italy, Spain and the United States were the sources of the convalescent and acute COVID-19 samples. The cDNA or gDNA used as material had been derived from T cells, B-cell-depleted T cells, or PBMCs.

In the authors' workflow: Amplification of reference gene primers was used by the study to estimate nucleated cell counts. Profiling relied on immunoSEQ multiplex PCR, and the TCRdb table lists in-frame clones only, not all of them. V and J calls and clone size come straight from that table; D and trimming were deduced from the DNA. Of 150,000 to 200,000 clones listed, 86% were seen once; the top ten hold under 3.5%. This clone was observed a few times. V was shortened by 0 bases and J by 2 bases, with 7 bases between the two germline ends. This CDR3 comprises 14 residues. The germline V gene has CDR1 SEHNR and CDR2 FQNEAQ (reference sequence).

The source material was peripheral blood. The clonotype comes from a man aged 70 or older with acute or convalescent COVID-19. The V call is TRBV7-9, the J call TRBJ1-2; D is undetermined. CDR3 DNA sequence: TGTGCCAGCAGCTTAGCGATCCAGAACTATGGCTACACCTTC. Translating it yields CASSLAIQNYGYTF.